One and the same sample provided the 21 T cell receptor beta chains below, sequenced in a study of T cells in Graves' hyperthyroidism and ophthalmopathy. TCR beta CDR3 region amplification was performed from RNA transcripts. Researchers ran a first-round RT-PCR on the TCR CDR3 using the HTBI primer set. TCRdb fed the multiplex PCR reads into MiXCR, producing one record per CDR3 protein. Altogether 220,000 or so distinct CDR3 sequences are present, roughly 15% being singletons, with the ten largest covering approximately 30%. Material: blood. All receptors come from a woman between 18 and 30 years old with Graves' ophthalmopathy.

This clonotype was counted ten times or more. The CDR3 nucleotides are TGTGCCAGCAGTTGGGGGCTCCATAGCACAGATACGCAGTATTTT. Its translation: CASSWGLHSTDTQYF. The V gene is TRBV27, the J gene TRBJ2-3, with D perhaps TRBD1 (6 bases). Deletions cut 4 bases from V and 0 bases from J, with 11 bases between. CDR1 is MNHEY and CDR2 is SMNVEV in the germline V gene (reference sequence). The CDR3 is made up of 15 amino acids.

Note on this clonotype: A read error may explain this, as a much larger clone is one base away. The chain combines TRBV9 with TRBJ2-3; D perhaps matches TRBD2 (5 bases). The CDR3 is made up of 12 amino acids. Germline assignment: CDR1 SGDLS and CDR2 YYNGEE. Here the CDR3 reads CVSGSWRDTQYF. In DNA, the CDR3 is TGTGTCAGCGGCTCATGGAGAGATACGCAGTATTTT.

This clonotype appeared many times. This rearrangement joins TRBV6-1 to TRBJ2-5; 10 positions match TRBD1. The CDR3 is made up of 13 amino acids. V shed 8 bases and J 5 bases; nucleotides not matched to a gene: 5. CDR1 is MNHNS, CDR2 SASEGT, per germline. The CDR3 DNA follows: TGTGCCAGCTCAGACAGGGGGCTGGAGACCCAGTACTTC. Amino acids: CASSDRGLETQYF.

In this sample, this clonotype turned up many times. The V and J genes are TRBV5-8 and TRBJ1-6; 9 nucleotides line up with TRBD1. Germline lookup yields CDR1 SGHTS and CDR2 YDEGEE. V dropped 5 bases and J dropped 7; count of bases not matched to a gene: 10. CDR3 length: 16 residues. The CDR3 region is CASSYPGQGRNSPLHF. CDR3 in DNA: TGTGCCAGCAGTTACCCCGGACAGGGGAGGAATTCACCCCTCCACTTT. The whole variable domain, filled in from reference TRBV5-8 and TRBJ1-6, reads EAGVTQSPTHLIKTRGQQATLRCSPISGHTSVYWYQQALGLGLQFLLWYDEGEERNRGNFPPRFSGRQFPNYSSELNVNALELEDSALYLCASSYPGQGRNSPLHFGNGTRLTVT.

This clonotype was observed at least ten times. The chain uses TRBV7-9 and TRBJ2-7; maybe TRBD1 (5 bases). The CDR3 spans 13 residues. V lost 2 bases, J lost 3 bases, and 8 bases lay in between. Germline V gene sequence: CDR1 SEHNR, CDR2 FQNEAQ (reference sequence). CDR3 in amino acids: CASSLPQGYEQYF. The CDR3 nucleotides read TGTGCCAGCAGCTTACCGCAGGGCTACGAGCAGTACTTC.

In its sample, this clonotype ranks as medium-sized (0.01 to 0.1%). The V call is TRBV30, the J call TRBJ1-2; possibly TRBD1 for D (5 bases). Germline CDR1 reads GTSNPN; CDR2 reads SVGIG (reference sequence). CDR3 length equals 12 residues. The germline V and J ends were trimmed by 1 base and 8 bases, with 11 bases remaining between them. CDR3 sequence: CAWSGGYVGYTF. CDR3 DNA sequence: TGTGCCTGGAGTGGGGGCTACGTGGGCTACACCTTC.

This clonotype was found many times. V gene TRBV25-1 combines with J gene TRBJ2-3, with 8 bases identical to TRBD2. Trimming removed 1 base from V and 10 bases from J; junction bases left unmatched: 13. The CDR3 is made up of 16 amino acids. Looked up from germline, CDR1 is MGHDK and CDR2 is SYGVNS. The CDR3 nucleotides are TGTGCCAGCAGTGAATCGTGGGTAGCGGGACGGGGGGCGCAGTATTTT. This codes for CASSESWVAGRGAQYF.

On this clonotype itself: With a much larger clone just one base away, this may be a read error. V and J are TRBV6-2 or TRBV6-3 and TRBJ2-1; 9 nucleotides align to TRBD2. V was pared by 4 bases and J by 10 bases, with 11 bases of the junction left unmatched. Per the germline V gene, CDR1 is MNHEY and CDR2 is SVGEGT. This CDR3 has 15 amino acids. CDR3 in amino acids: CASSSGTSPIWEQFF. The DNA of the CDR3 is TGTGCCAGCAGTTCCGGGACTAGCCCTATCTGGGAGCAGTTCTTC.

This clonotype was found many times. The chain joins TRBV12-3 or TRBV12-4 to TRBJ2-3, with a possible D match to TRBD1 (6 bases). This CDR3 contains 19 residues. Deletions cut 3 bases from V and 3 bases from J, with 25 bases between. The DNA for the CDR3 is TGTGCCAGCAGTTTGGTCTGGGACACGGGGTTGGGCCCAACAGATACGCAGTATTTT. This gives the protein CASSLVWDTGLGPTDTQYF.

This clonotype was seen only once. The genes are TRBV2 and TRBJ1-2; 7 bases agree with TRBD1. Germline V gene lookup returns CDR1 SNHLY and CDR2 FYNNEI. The CDR3 has 13 residues. CDR3 protein: CTDGDRANYGYTF. The CDR3 coding sequence is TGTACCGATGGAGACAGGGCTAACTATGGCTACACCTTC.

This clonotype was picked up many times. The chain couples TRBV2 to TRBJ1-4; D perhaps matches TRBD1 (6 bases). The V and J ends lost 6 bases and 8 bases respectively, with 16 bases between them. Germline values: CDR1 SNHLY, CDR2 FYNNEI. This CDR3 is 14 amino acids long. This CDR3 reads CASRAQGVGEKLFF. The CDR3 bases are TGTGCCAGCAGAGCACAGGGAGTAGGGGAAAAACTGTTTTTT.

This clonotype was found many times. The chain carries TRBV7-2 and TRBJ2-7; D is undetermined. Trimming cost V 1 base and J 3 bases, with 7 bases left between them. The CDR3 runs 13 residues. Germline values: CDR1 SGHTA, CDR2 FQGNSA. The CDR3 region has the DNA TGTGCCAGCAGCTTAGAGACCAACTACGAGCAGTACTTC. It translates to CASSLETNYEQYF.

This clonotype was counted many times. The chain couples TRBV5-1 to TRBJ2-6; D is unresolved. V lost 4 bases and J lost 0, with 8 bases in between. In germline, CDR1 is SGHRS, CDR2 YFSETQ. The length of the CDR3 is 15 residues. The CDR3 DNA reads TGCGCCAGCAGCGTAGCCAACTCTGGGGCCAACGTCCTGACTTTC. Its translation: CASSVANSGANVLTF.

At least ten counts were recorded for this clonotype. V gene TRBV4-1 combines with J gene TRBJ2-5; the D gene could be TRBD1 or TRBD2 (5 bases each). With 1 base removed from V and 4 bases from J, the gap between germline ends came to 10 bases. Germline V CDR1 and CDR2: MGHRA, YSYEKL. There are 14 residues in the CDR3. The CDR3, as DNA: TGCGCCAGCAGCCAAGGGGTGGGACCAGAGACCCAGTACTTC. Protein sequence: CASSQGVGPETQYF.

This clonotype has a count of ten or more. V usage is TRBV20-1 and J usage is TRBJ2-5, with D unclear. V was cut by 2 bases and J by 2 bases, with 9 bases left in between. Germline V lookup: CDR1 DFQATT, CDR2 SNEGSKA (reference sequence). The CDR3 consists of 13 residues. CDR3 bases: TGCAGTGCTAGAAAGCAAACTCAAGAGACCCAGTACTTC. It is translated as CSARKQTQETQYF.

This clonotype was recorded many times. This chain links TRBV3-1 with TRBJ2-7; D not certain. The CDR3 contains 14 residues. Germline V gene sequence: CDR1 LGHDT, CDR2 YNNKEL (reference sequence). V lost 2 bases and J lost 0, with 8 bases in between. CDR3 nucleotide sequence: TGTGCCAGCAGCCAATTGGGAAGCTCCTACGAGCAGTACTTC. The encoded protein is CASSQLGSSYEQYF.

This clonotype was seen ten or more times. The chain carries TRBV7-6 and TRBJ2-1, with 9 positions matching TRBD2. There are 18 residues in the CDR3. V lost 1 base, J lost 0 bases, and 7 bases stayed unmatched. CDR1 SGHVS and CDR2 FNYEAQ come from the germline V gene. CDR3 sequence (DNA): TGTGCCAGCAGCTTAGACGGACTAGCGTTTAGCTCCTACAATGAGCAGTTCTTC. It specifies CASSLDGLAFSSYNEQFF.

The table lists this clonotype with many counts. This chain joins TRBV27 and TRBJ1-5; maybe TRBD1 (5 bases). This CDR3 contains 13 residues. V lost 7 bases and J 2 bases, leaving 9 bases between the germline ends. The V gene's germline CDR1 is MNHEY and CDR2 SMNVEV (reference sequence). The CDR3 DNA follows: TGTGCCAGCATGGCGGGGGGCAATCAGCCCCAGCATTTT. This encodes CASMAGGNQPQHF.

This clonotype was counted many times. The genes are TRBV11-2 and TRBJ2-1; possible D gene TRBD2, 7 bases. The CDR3 is made up of 16 amino acids. Germline lookup yields CDR1 SGHAT and CDR2 FQNNGV. V was clipped by 1 base and J by 8 bases, with 18 bases between them. The CDR3 bases are TGTGCCAGCAGCTTAGGTTTGGGGGGGGGCGGGTATGAGCAGTTCTTC. This gives the protein CASSLGLGGGGYEQFF.

This clonotype came up many times. This sequence joins TRBV28 and TRBJ1-1; D possibly corresponds to TRBD1 (6 bases). The V and J ends lost 11 bases and 4 bases respectively, with 20 bases between them. The CDR3 has 14 amino acids. Germline V gene data show CDR1 as MDHEN and CDR2 as SYDVKM. DNA of the CDR3: TGTGCCTCCTGGGCAGGGGTAATTCGCACTGAAGCTTTCTTT. Its protein product is CASWAGVIRTEAFF.

The sample holds many counts of this clonotype. The genes are TRBV20-1 and TRBJ2-2; no clear D. Looked up from germline, CDR1 is DFQATT and CDR2 is SNEGSKA (reference sequence). The CDR3 runs 17 residues. The germline V and J ends were trimmed by 3 bases and 3 bases, with 20 bases remaining between them. Here the CDR3 reads CSARSLRGFKDTGELFF. CDR3 nucleotides: TGCAGTGCTAGGTCTTTACGTGGGTTTAAGGACACCGGGGAGCTGTTTTTT.